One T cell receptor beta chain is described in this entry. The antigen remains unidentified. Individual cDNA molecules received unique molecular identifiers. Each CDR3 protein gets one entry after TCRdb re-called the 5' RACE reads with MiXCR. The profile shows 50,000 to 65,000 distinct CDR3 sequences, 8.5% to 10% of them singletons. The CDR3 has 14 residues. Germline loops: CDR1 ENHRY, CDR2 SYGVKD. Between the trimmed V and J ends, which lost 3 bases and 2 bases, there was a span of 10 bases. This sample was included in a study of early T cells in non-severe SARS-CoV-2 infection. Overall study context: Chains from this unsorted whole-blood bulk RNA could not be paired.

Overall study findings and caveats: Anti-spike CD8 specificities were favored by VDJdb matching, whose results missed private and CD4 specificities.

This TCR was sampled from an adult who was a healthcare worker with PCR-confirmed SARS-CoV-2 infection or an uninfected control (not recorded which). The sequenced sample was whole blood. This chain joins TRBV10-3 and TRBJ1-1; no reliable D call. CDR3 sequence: CAISDGQPNTEAFF. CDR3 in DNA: TGTGCCATCAGTGATGGGCAGCCAAACACTGAAGCTTTCTTT.